The present T cell receptor beta chain was sequenced within a study of metastatic and nonmetastatic thyroid tumors. At the level of the study: Across blood and tumor or nodule tissue, repertoires from malignant and benign thyroid patients were compared with one another. Study-level results: Significantly higher TCR beta diversity was reportedly seen in malignant thyroid tumors than benign nodules, in blood and tumor.

Study processing details: Clinicopathological groups differed in CDR3, with these differences serving to build a distant-metastasis classifier for papillary thyroid cancer. Through MiXCR, TCRdb re-clonotyped the PCR reads. These V and J calls rely on TCRdb rather than the paper's analysis. The sample consists of tens of thousands of clones, approximately 20% of them appearing once. Comments on this clone: Its target is unknown.

The CDR3 covers 15 residues. V lost 2 bases and J lost 1, with 8 bases in between. Germline V gene lookup returns CDR1 SGHAT and CDR2 FQNNGV. None of the patients had undergone any treatment ahead of thyroid surgery. This sequence originates from a female donor with papillary thyroid cancer or a benign thyroid nodule (not recorded which). Some clones in this sample may be carry-over from other donors' samples. Sequencing was done on a sample of blood. V usage is TRBV11-2 and J usage is TRBJ2-2; weak D call: TRBD1 (6 bases). The CDR3 region is CASSLRTVNTGELFF. The CDR3 coding sequence is TGTGCCAGCAGCTTAAGGACAGTGAACACCGGGGAGCTGTTTTTT.